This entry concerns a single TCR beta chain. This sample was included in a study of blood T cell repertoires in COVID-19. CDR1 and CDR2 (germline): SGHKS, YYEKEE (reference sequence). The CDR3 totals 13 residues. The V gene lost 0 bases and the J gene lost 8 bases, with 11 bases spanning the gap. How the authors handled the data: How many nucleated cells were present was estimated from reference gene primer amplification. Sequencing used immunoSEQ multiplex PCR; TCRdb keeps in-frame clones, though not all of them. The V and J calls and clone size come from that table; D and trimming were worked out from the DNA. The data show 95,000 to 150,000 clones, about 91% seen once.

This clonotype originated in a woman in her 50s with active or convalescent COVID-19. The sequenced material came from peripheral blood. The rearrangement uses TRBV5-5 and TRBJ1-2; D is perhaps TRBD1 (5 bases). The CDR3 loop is CASSLEGHGGYTF. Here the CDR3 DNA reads TGTGCCAGCAGCTTGGAAGGACATGGGGGCTACACCTTC. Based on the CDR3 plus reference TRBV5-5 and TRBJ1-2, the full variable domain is DAGVTQSPTHLIKTRGQQVTLRCSPISGHKSVSWYQQVLGQGPQFIFQYYEKEERGRGNFPDRFSARQFPNYSSELNVNALLLGDSALYLCASSLEGHGGYTFGSGTRLTVV.